The present T cell receptor (beta chain) was sequenced within a study of CD8+CD57+ T cells in acquired aplastic anemia. Study information: Healthy donor CD4+ cell samples had a mean of around 10 million reads. Study results and limitations: Overlapping CD8+ CDR3 repertoires of patients and controls contained under 35 shared sequences.

Trimming cost V 0 bases and J 14 bases, with 19 bases left between them. The germline V gene encodes CDR1 SGHVS and CDR2 FQNEAQ. There are 14 residues in the CDR3. A note on this clonotype: Antigen unknown.

TCR beta VDJ and CDR3 profiles were obtained from a genomic DNA template. A single record per CDR3 protein comes from TCRdb applying MiXCR to the reads. The table shows around 400,000 distinct CDR3 sequences, with about 70% occurring only once. The rearrangement joins TRBV7-8 to TRBJ1-2; D is ambiguous. The sequenced sample was sorted CD4+, CD8+, or CD8+CD57+ T cells (not recorded which) from PBMCs. This TCR was sampled from a human donor in good health, serving as a control. The CDR3, as DNA: TGTGCCAGCAGCTTAGCGGGATGTAACTATGGAGAGACCTTC. This translates into CASSLAGCNYGETF.